A selection of T cell receptor beta chains follows, all from one sample in a study of cytomegalovirus exposure and HLA in healthy donors. Generated by immunoSEQ multiplex PCR, the TCRdb table keeps only in-frame clones and is missing some. The sample lists roughly 68,000 clones; over 75% were seen once. The sequenced material came from PBMCs. All receptors derive from a male donor in good health and CMV-seropositive. The CDR3 runs from the conserved cysteine through the conserved F or W. The D gene is left open where the match is weak. Clone size appears in some rows only: once, few, many, or a class for an expanded clone.

j_call: TRBJ1-1; d_call: NA; v_call: TRBV5-6; clone_size: few; cdr3_nt: TGTGCCAGCAGCTGGTTAACAGGTAACACTGAAGCTTTCTTT; cdr3_aa: CASSWLTGNTEAFF
j_call: TRBJ2-1; d_call: NA; v_call: TRBV5-8; clone_size: NA; cdr3_nt: TGTGCCAGCAGCTTGCAGGGTCGGCCCTACAATGAGCAGTTCTTC; cdr3_aa: CASSLQGRPYNEQFF
j_call: TRBJ1-1; d_call: NA; v_call: TRBV30; clone_size: NA; cdr3_nt: TGTGCCTGGAGTGTTCGGAGGACGAACCTCGAAGCTTTCTTT; cdr3_aa: CAWSVRRTNLEAFF
j_call: TRBJ1-2; d_call: TRBD1; v_call: TRBV7-3; clone_size: NA; cdr3_nt: TGTGCCAGCAGCCTACAGGGACAGGGGTTTGGCTACACCTTC; cdr3_aa: CASSLQGQGFGYTF
j_call: TRBJ2-1; d_call: TRBD2; v_call: TRBV6-5; clone_size: few; cdr3_nt: TGTGCCAGCAGTACCTCTAGCGGGGGTTACAATGAGCAGTTCTTC; cdr3_aa: CASSTSSGGYNEQFF
j_call: TRBJ2-1; d_call: TRBD2; v_call: TRBV18; clone_size: NA; cdr3_nt: TGTGCCAGCTCACCCCCTCGCGGGGGGAGTGAGCAGTTCTTC; cdr3_aa: CASSPPRGGSEQFF
j_call: TRBJ1-2; d_call: TRBD1; v_call: TRBV7-9; clone_size: NA; cdr3_nt: TGTGCCAGCAGCTTGAATATACAGGGGCAGGGACGAGAAAATGGCTACACCTTC; cdr3_aa: CASSLNIQGQGRENGYTF
j_call: TRBJ2-3; d_call: NA; v_call: TRBV5-1; clone_size: few; cdr3_nt: TGCGCCAGCAGCTCTGGACAGTTGACAGATACGCAGTATTTT; cdr3_aa: CASSSGQLTDTQYF
j_call: TRBJ1-5; d_call: NA; v_call: TRBV7-2; clone_size: NA; cdr3_nt: TGTGCCAGCAGCGTGCGTGGCAATCAGCCCCAGCATTTT; cdr3_aa: CASSVRGNQPQHF
j_call: TRBJ1-2; d_call: NA; v_call: TRBV7-8; clone_size: NA; cdr3_nt: TGTGCCAGCAGCTTATCCGACGCAGGGTCCTATGGCTACACCTTC; cdr3_aa: CASSLSDAGSYGYTF
j_call: TRBJ1-2; d_call: NA; v_call: TRBV28; clone_size: NA; cdr3_nt: TGTGCCAGCAGAGGCGGGGCCATGACTTCAGCTAACTATGGCTACACCTTC; cdr3_aa: CASRGGAMTSANYGYTF
j_call: TRBJ1-1; d_call: NA; v_call: TRBV9; clone_size: few; cdr3_nt: TGTGCCAGCAGCGTAGTAGGCACTCCAGGGCAGGGTGAAGCTTTCTTT; cdr3_aa: CASSVVGTPGQGEAFF
j_call: TRBJ1-2; d_call: NA; v_call: TRBV7-2; clone_size: NA; cdr3_nt: TGTGCCAGCAGCTCGCAGTCGGGCAGGGTAAATGGCTACACCTTC; cdr3_aa: CASSSQSGRVNGYTF
j_call: TRBJ2-3; d_call: NA; v_call: TRBV4-3; clone_size: NA; cdr3_nt: TGCGCCAGCAGCCAAGACCTACCTTCGGGTAGCACAGATACGCAGTATTTT; cdr3_aa: CASSQDLPSGSTDTQYF
j_call: TRBJ1-5; d_call: TRBD1; v_call: TRBV19; clone_size: NA; cdr3_nt: TGTGCCAGTAGCCGGACAGGGAAAAATCAGCCCCAGCATTTT; cdr3_aa: CASSRTGKNQPQHF
j_call: TRBJ2-1; d_call: TRBD2; v_call: TRBV7-8; clone_size: NA; cdr3_nt: TGTGCCAGCAGCTTCATTGGGGGGGGGAATGAGCAGTTCTTC; cdr3_aa: CASSFIGGGNEQFF
j_call: TRBJ2-7; d_call: TRBD1; v_call: TRBV15; clone_size: NA; cdr3_nt: TGTGCCACCAGCACAGACCGGGACAGGGGGTGGGAGCAGTACTTC; cdr3_aa: CATSTDRDRGWEQYF
j_call: TRBJ2-1; d_call: NA; v_call: TRBV14; clone_size: NA; cdr3_nt: TGTGCCAGCAGCCAAGATCGGGGGGCCGGTTACAATGAGCAGTTCTTC; cdr3_aa: CASSQDRGAGYNEQFF
j_call: TRBJ2-2; d_call: TRBD1; v_call: TRBV6-6; clone_size: NA; cdr3_nt: TGTGCCAGCTTACCAGGGGGTGCGGGTGGGTCCGGGGAGCTGTTTTTT; cdr3_aa: CASLPGGAGGSGELFF
j_call: TRBJ2-5; d_call: NA; v_call: TRBV6-6; clone_size: few; cdr3_nt: TGTGCCAGCAACCGGGAGACCCAGTACTTC; cdr3_aa: CASNRETQYF
j_call: TRBJ1-6; d_call: TRBD1; v_call: TRBV4-3; clone_size: NA; cdr3_nt: TGCGCCAGCAGCCTCGGACAGGGAACCTATAATTCACCCCTCCACTTT; cdr3_aa: CASSLGQGTYNSPLHF
j_call: TRBJ2-1; d_call: NA; v_call: TRBV28; clone_size: NA; cdr3_nt: TGTGCCAGCAGTCGACTAGAGAATGAGCAGTTCTTC; cdr3_aa: CASSRLENEQFF
j_call: TRBJ2-7; d_call: TRBD1; v_call: TRBV9; clone_size: NA; cdr3_nt: TGTGCCAGCAGCCTTGGACAGGGGGCAAACTACGAGCAGTACTTC; cdr3_aa: CASSLGQGANYEQYF
j_call: TRBJ1-3; d_call: NA; v_call: TRBV19; clone_size: NA; cdr3_nt: TGTGCCAGTAGTGTCACGGACAACTCTGGAAACACCATATATTTT; cdr3_aa: CASSVTDNSGNTIYF
j_call: TRBJ2-2; d_call: NA; v_call: TRBV7-6; clone_size: once; cdr3_nt: TGTGCCAGCAGCTTACGGGCCGGGGAGCTGTTTTTT; cdr3_aa: CASSLRAGELFF
j_call: TRBJ1-1; d_call: TRBD1; v_call: TRBV7-9; clone_size: NA; cdr3_nt: TGTGCCAGCAGCTTAACAGGGGGTTATCAAGCTTTCTTT; cdr3_aa: CASSLTGGYQAFF
j_call: TRBJ1-4; d_call: TRBD1; v_call: TRBV30; clone_size: NA; cdr3_nt: TGTGCCTGGAGCGTACGACAGGGGGCGAGTGAAAAACTGTTTTTT; cdr3_aa: CAWSVRQGASEKLFF
j_call: TRBJ1-1; d_call: NA; v_call: TRBV7-9; clone_size: NA; cdr3_nt: TGTGCCAGCAGCTTTGGCAGTCAGAACACTGAAGCTTTCTTT; cdr3_aa: CASSFGSQNTEAFF
j_call: TRBJ2-7; d_call: NA; v_call: TRBV7-5; clone_size: NA; cdr3_nt: TGTGCCAGAAGCGGCGGGCCTTACCCTCTCTCCTACGAGCAGTACTTC; cdr3_aa: CARSGGPYPLSYEQYF
j_call: TRBJ1-1; d_call: TRBD1; v_call: TRBV5-4; clone_size: NA; cdr3_nt: TGTGCCAGCAGCCCGTCCAGGGGGTCTGAAGCTTTCTTT; cdr3_aa: CASSPSRGSEAFF
j_call: TRBJ2-3; d_call: NA; v_call: TRBV4-1; clone_size: NA; cdr3_nt: TGCGCCAGCAGCCAAGATCAGACTAGGGCTCGGGTTACGCAGTATTTT; cdr3_aa: CASSQDQTRARVTQYF
j_call: TRBJ2-3; d_call: TRBD2; v_call: TRBV10-2; clone_size: NA; cdr3_nt: TGCGCCAGCAGGGGAGGGTCCACAGATACGCAGTATTTT; cdr3_aa: CASRGGSTDTQYF